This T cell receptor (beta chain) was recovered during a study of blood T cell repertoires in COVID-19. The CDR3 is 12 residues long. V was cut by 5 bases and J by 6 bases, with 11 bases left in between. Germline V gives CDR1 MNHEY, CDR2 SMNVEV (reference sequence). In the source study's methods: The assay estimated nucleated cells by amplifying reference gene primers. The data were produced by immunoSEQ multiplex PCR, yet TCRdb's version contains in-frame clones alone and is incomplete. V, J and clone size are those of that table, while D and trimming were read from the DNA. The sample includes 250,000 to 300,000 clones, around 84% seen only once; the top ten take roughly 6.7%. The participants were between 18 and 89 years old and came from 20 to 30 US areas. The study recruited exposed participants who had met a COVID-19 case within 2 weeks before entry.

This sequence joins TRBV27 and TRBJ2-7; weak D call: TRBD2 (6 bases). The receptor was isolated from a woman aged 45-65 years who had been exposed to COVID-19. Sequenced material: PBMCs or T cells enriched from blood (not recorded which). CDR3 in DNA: TGTGCCAGCAGTCTCGGGGGAGCCGAGCAGTACTTC. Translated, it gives CASSLGGAEQYF.